Here is one T cell receptor beta chain with its context. TCRdb re-called the 5' RACE reads; every CDR3 protein appears as one record, without DNA. The sample has some 410,000 distinct CDR3 sequences; the top ten hold 7.3%. These data are taken from a study of T cells expressing NK-cell markers. At the level of the study: Sorted CD3+CD56+NKG2C+, CD3+CD56+NKG2C- and CD3+CD56-NKG2C+ T-cell subsets were beta-chain profiled.

The CDR3 is 14 residues long. Germline CDR1 and CDR2: LGHNA and YNFKEQ. This chain uses TRBV4-2 with TRBJ1-4; TCRdb's D gene call, TRBD1, goes unchecked for lack of DNA. The TCR was taken from a woman between 18 and 69 years old in good health. The specimen sequenced was blood T cells: a sorted CD56 or NKG2C T cell subset, CD4+ or CD8+ T cells, or bulk PBMC T cells (not recorded which). CDR3: CASSPRQPNEKLFF.